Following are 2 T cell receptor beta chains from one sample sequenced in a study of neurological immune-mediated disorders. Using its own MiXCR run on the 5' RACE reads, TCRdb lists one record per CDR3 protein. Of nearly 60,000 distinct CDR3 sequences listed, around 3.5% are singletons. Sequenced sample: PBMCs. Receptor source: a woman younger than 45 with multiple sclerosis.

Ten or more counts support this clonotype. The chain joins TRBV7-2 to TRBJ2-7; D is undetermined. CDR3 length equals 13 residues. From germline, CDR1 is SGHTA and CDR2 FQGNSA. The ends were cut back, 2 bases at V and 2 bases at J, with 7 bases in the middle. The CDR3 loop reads CASSLLRPYEQYF. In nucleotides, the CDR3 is TGTGCCAGCAGCTTATTGCGACCCTACGAGCAGTACTTC.

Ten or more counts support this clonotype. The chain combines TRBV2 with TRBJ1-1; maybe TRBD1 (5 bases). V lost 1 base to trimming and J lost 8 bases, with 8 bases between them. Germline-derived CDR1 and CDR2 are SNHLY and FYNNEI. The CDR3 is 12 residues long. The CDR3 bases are TGTGCCAGCAGTGAAGGCCCAGGGGAAGCTTTCTTT. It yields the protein CASSEGPGEAFF.